This TCR beta chain was recorded in a study of shared clonotypes between healthy human individuals. Study overall: Sampling drew on donors who were a couple of women and a few men aged 18 to 49.

Whole-study results and caveats: Sampling used blood alone; tissue repertoires probably differ.

Evenly divided among several immunoSEQ plates was the genomic DNA of each subset. TCRdb's table, derived via immunoSEQ multiplex PCR, lists solely in-frame clones and lacks some. The sample includes roughly 700,000 clones, roughly 87% of them seen just once. Turning to this clone: Its specificity is unknown.

CD8 memory cells included CD45RO+ cells plus CCR7-negative CD45RA+ TemRA cells. Sequencing was performed on memory CD8+ T cells from PBMCs. The subset: CD45RO+ cells pooled with CCR7-negative TemRA cells. This TCR was recovered from a man aged 18 to 29 in good health. Some clones in this sample may be carry-over from other donors' samples.

CDR3 in amino acids: CASSPGGPGEQYF. CDR3 sequence (DNA): TGTGCCAGCAGCCCCGGAGGGCCCGGCGAGCAGTACTTC. The J gene is TRBJ2-7, the V gene TRBV7-2; tentatively, D is TRBD2 (6 bases). This CDR3 region has 13 residues. CDR1 and CDR2 from the germline V gene are SGHTA and FQGNSA. V lost 5 bases and J lost 6, with 14 bases in between. Based on the CDR3 plus reference TRBV7-2 and TRBJ2-7, the full variable domain is GAGVSQSPSNKVTEKGKDVELRCDPISGHTALYWYRQSLGQGLEFLIYFQGNSAPDKSGLPSDRFSAERTGGSVSTLTIQRTQQEDSAVYLCASSPGGPGEQYFGPGTRLTVT.